This TCR beta chain was captured by sequencing in a study of blood T cell repertoires in COVID-19. Sequencing was performed with immunoSEQ multiplex PCR; in TCRdb, only in-frame clones are kept and a portion is missing. This table holds 150,000 to 200,000 clones, 86% found once. With 6 bases removed from V and 5 bases from J, the gap between germline ends came to 17 bases. This CDR3 comprises 15 residues. In germline, CDR1 is MNHEY, CDR2 SVGAGI. This sequence was found in a man aged 18 to 29 with acute or convalescent COVID-19. The chain is built from TRBV6-5 and TRBJ2-1, with D perhaps TRBD1 (7 bases). The sample was peripheral blood. CDR3 nucleotide sequence: TGTGCCAGCAGGGAGGGGGCAGGCAGAAACAATGAGCAGTTCTTC. It codes for CASREGAGRNNEQFF.